This TCR beta chain was recorded in a study of blood T cells in healthy people across ages. This clonotype was seen a handful of times. A J-beta primer mix and a sample-barcoded 5' primer were used in a second PCR of roughly 7 to 12 cycles. In TCRdb, the 5' RACE reads were re-called with MiXCR into one record per CDR3 protein. The sample lists fewer than 650,000 distinct CDR3 sequences, around a quarter seen once, with over 3.5% in the top ten. CDR3 length: 17 amino acids. Germline V gene sequence: CDR1 MGHRA, CDR2 YSYEKL. With 1 base removed from V and 0 bases from J, the gap between germline ends came to 13 bases. These data also formed part of another study, on T cells of mothers and their children.

The V gene is TRBV4-1, the J gene TRBJ2-4; TRBD1 is a possible D gene (5 bases). The origin of this receptor is a boy aged 2-15 years in good health. Sample: blood. CDR3 sequence: CASSQVQGAIAKNIQYF. CDR3 DNA: TGCGCCAGCAGCCAAGTTCAGGGTGCTATAGCCAAAAACATTCAGTACTTC.